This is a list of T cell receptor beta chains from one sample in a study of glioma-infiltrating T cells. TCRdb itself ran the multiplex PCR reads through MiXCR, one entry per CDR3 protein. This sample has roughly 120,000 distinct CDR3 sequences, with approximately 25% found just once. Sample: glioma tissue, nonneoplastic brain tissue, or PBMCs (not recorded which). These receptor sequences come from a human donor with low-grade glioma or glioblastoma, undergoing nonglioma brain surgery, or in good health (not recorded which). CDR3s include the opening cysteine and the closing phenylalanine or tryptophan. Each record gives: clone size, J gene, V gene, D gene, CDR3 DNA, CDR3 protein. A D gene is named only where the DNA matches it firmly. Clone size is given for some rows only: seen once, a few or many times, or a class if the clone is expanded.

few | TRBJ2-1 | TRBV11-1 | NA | TGTGCCAGCAGCCCAGTTCGGCTCCCCGATGAGCAGTTCTTC | CASSPVRLPDEQFF
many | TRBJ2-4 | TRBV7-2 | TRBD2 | TGTGCCAGCAGCTTAGTAGCTAGCGGGGTCAACATTCAGTACTTC | CASSLVASGVNIQYF
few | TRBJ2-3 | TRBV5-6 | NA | TGTGCCAGCAGCTTGTGGAGGGACCCAGATACGCAGTATTTT | CASSLWRDPDTQYF
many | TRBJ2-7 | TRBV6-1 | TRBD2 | TGTGCCAGCAGTGAAAGGGGAGGACTAGCGCTCTACGAGCAGTACTTC | CASSERGGLALYEQYF
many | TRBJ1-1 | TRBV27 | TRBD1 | TGTGCCAGCAGTTTAATGCGCGGACAGGGTGTGAACACTGAAGCTTTCTTT | CASSLMRGQGVNTEAFF
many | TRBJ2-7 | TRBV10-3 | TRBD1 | TGTGCCATCAGTGACACCCCTGATGGGACAGGTCTCGGATACGAGCAGTACTTC | CAISDTPDGTGLGYEQYF
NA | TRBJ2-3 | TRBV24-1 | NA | TGTGCCACCAGTGAAATTGCCCGTAGGGACCGCGATAAAGGGGTAGCAGATACGCAGTATTTT | CATSEIARRDRDKGVADTQYF
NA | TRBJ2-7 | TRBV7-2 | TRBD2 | TGTGCCAGCCTGACTAGCGGGAGTTACGAGCAGTACTTC | CASLTSGSYEQYF
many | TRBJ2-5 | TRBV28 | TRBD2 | TGTGCCAGCAGTTTATTCCAGCTAGCGGGAGCCCTCGTAGAGACCCAGTACTTC | CASSLFQLAGALVETQYF
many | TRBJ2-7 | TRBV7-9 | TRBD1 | TGTGCCAGCAGCTTCAGCCCGGGACAGAGCTCCTACGAGCAGTACTTC | CASSFSPGQSSYEQYF
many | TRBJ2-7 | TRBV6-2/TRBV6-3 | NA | TGTGCCAGCAGTTACTCCTACGGGGCCACCTACGAGCAGTACTTC | CASSYSYGATYEQYF
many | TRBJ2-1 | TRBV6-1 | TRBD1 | TGTGCCAGCAGCCGACAGGACAGGACATACAATGAGCAGTTCTTC | CASSRQDRTYNEQFF
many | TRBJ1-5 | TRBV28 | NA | TGTGCCAGCAGTTCGTTCCTCCAAGGAAATCAGCCCCAGCATTTT | CASSSFLQGNQPQHF
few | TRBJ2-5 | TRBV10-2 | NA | TGCGCCAGCAGGAATAGGGGGGGGAGGGAACAAGAGACCCAGTACTTC | CASRNRGGREQETQYF
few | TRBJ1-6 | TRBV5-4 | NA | TGTGCCAGCAGCTGGCGACAGGCCGATTCACCCCTCCACTTT | CASSWRQADSPLHF
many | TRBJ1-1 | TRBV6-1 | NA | TGTGCCAGCAGTGAAGGGGGGCAGCTCACTGAAGCTTTCTTT | CASSEGGQLTEAFF
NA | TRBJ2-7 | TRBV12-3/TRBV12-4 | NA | TGTGCCAGCAGTTTAGCTCGAGGGGGACAGTACTTC | CASSLARGGQYF
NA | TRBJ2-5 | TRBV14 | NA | TGTGCCAGCAGTTCTTTTGGAACCCAGTACTTC | CASSSFGTQYF
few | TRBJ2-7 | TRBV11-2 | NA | TGTGCCAGCAGCTTGAAAGGAGGCCTCCCCTACGAGCAGTACTTC | CASSLKGGLPYEQYF
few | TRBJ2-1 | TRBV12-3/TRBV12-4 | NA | TGTGCCAGCACTGAGGGATACAATGAGCAGTTCTTC | CASTEGYNEQFF
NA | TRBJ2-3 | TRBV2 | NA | TGTGCCAGCAGTGGTGAGACCACAGATACGCAGTATTTT | CASSGETTDTQYF
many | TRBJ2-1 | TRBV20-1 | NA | TGCAGTGCTAGTAGGGGTTGGAGGGGAGAGCAGTTCTTC | CSASRGWRGEQFF
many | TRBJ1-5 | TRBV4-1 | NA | TGCGCCAGCAGCCAAAAACAGGGAAATCAGCCCCAGCATTTT | CASSQKQGNQPQHF
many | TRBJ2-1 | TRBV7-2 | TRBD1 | TGTGCCAGCAGCCGAATGACAGGGGGCGACAATGAGCAGTTCTTC | CASSRMTGGDNEQFF
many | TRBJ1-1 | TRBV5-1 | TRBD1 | TGCGCCAGCAGCTTTGACAGGGGTGGATTTCTTAGCACTGAAGCTTTCTTT | CASSFDRGGFLSTEAFF
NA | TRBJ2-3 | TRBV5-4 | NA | TGTGCCAGCAGCTGGGACCCTAGCACAGATACGCAGTATTTT | CASSWDPSTDTQYF
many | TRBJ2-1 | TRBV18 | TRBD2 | TGTGCCAGCTCACCATACCGGGAGGGCCGCAATGAGCAGTTCTTC | CASSPYREGRNEQFF
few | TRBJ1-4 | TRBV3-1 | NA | TGTGCCAGCAGCCAAGGTGGTCCATTCCGGGAAAAACTGTTTTTT | CASSQGGPFREKLFF
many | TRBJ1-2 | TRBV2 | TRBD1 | TGTGCCAGCATCGCAGGGGGCGCGTGGGGCTACACCTTC | CASIAGGAWGYTF
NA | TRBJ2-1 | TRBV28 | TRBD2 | TGTGCCAGCAGACCTCCGGGACTAGCGGGACGTGAGCAGTTCTTC | CASRPPGLAGREQFF
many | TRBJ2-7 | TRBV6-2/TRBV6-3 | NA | TGTGCCAGCAGTTACGGTAGCCACTACGAGCAGTACTTC | CASSYGSHYEQYF
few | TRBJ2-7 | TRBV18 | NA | TGTGCCAGCTCACAGGGGGTGAACTCCTACGAGCAGTACTTC | CASSQGVNSYEQYF
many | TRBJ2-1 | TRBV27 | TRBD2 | TGTGCCAGCAGTTTGGGACTAGCGTACAATGAGCAGTTCTTC | CASSLGLAYNEQFF
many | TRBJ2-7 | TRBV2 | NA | TGTGCCAGCAGGTTTCGGGTTACAACCTACGAGCAGTACTTC | CASRFRVTTYEQYF
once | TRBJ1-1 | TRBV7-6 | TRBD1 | TGTGCCAGCAGACCACAGGGGGGGCAGAACACTGAAGCTTTCTTT | CASRPQGGQNTEAFF
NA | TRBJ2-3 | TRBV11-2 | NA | TGTGCCAGCACCCTACAGATACAGGGTATCAAAGATACGCAGTATTTT | CASTLQIQGIKDTQYF
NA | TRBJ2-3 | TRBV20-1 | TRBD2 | TGCAGTGGATTTTATGGGGGGAGGGCCTCGACGGGAGATACGCAGTATTTT | CSGFYGGRASTGDTQYF
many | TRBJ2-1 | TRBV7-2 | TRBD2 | TGTGCCAGCAGCTTGATACGCTCTAGCGGGAGTGGTAATGAGCAGTTCTTC | CASSLIRSSGSGNEQFF
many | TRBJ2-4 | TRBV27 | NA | TGTGCCAGCAGTTTAAGGGGGAAAAACATTCAGTACTTC | CASSLRGKNIQYF
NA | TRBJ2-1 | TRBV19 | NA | TGTGCCAGTAGTACTCAGGGAATCTACAATGAGCAGTTCTTC | CASSTQGIYNEQFF
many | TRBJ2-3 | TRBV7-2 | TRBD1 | TGTGCCAGCAGCTTAGTCGGGACAGGGGGCTTCGATACGCAGTATTTT | CASSLVGTGGFDTQYF
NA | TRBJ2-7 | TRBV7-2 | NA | TGTGCCAGCAGCTTAGTCTGGAAATACGAGCAGTACTTC | CASSLVWKYEQYF
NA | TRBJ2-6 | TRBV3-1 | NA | TGTGCCAGCAGCTTTAGACGGTCTGGGGCCAACGTCCCGACTTTC | CASSFRRSGANVPTF
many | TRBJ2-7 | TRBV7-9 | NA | TGTGCCAGCAGCTCCCTGGGGGGATGGGGCTTC | CASSSLGGWGF
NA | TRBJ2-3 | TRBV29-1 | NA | TGCAGCGTTGAAAGGAGTCTCGGCACAGATACGCAGTATTTT | CSVERSLGTDTQYF
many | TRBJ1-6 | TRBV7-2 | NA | TGTGCCAGCAGCTTAGCCGGCCCTCCAAATTCACCCCTCCACTTT | CASSLAGPPNSPLHF
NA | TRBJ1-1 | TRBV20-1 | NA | TGCAGTGCTCTCTGGGACACCTTGGCGAACACTGGAGCTTTCTTT | CSALWDTLANTGAFF
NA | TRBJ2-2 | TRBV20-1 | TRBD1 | TGCAGTGCTAGCGTCACAGGGGCTGGGGAGCTGTTTTTT | CSASVTGAGELFF
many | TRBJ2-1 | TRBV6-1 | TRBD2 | TGTGCCAGCAGACCCTTAGCGGGAGGATACAATGAGCAGTTCTTC | CASRPLAGGYNEQFF
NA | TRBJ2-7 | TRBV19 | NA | TGTGCCAGTAGTATTCAATTGAGTCGGGGAGTAAGCTCCTACGAGCAGTACTTC | CASSIQLSRGVSSYEQYF
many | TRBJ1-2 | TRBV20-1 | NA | TGCAGTGCTAGGGGGCAGAACTATGGCTACACCTTC | CSARGQNYGYTF
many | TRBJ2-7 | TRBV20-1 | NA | TGCAGTGCTAGAGCGGGAGTTCCTTACGAGCAGTACTTC | CSARAGVPYEQYF
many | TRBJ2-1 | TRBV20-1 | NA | TGCAGTGCTAGCGATGCGGGACCCTCCCGTGAGCAGTTCTTC | CSASDAGPSREQFF
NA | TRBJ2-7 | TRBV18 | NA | TGTGCCAGCTCACCTCAAAGCTACGAGCAGTACTTC | CASSPQSYEQYF